Below, 4 T cell receptor beta chains from the same sample are listed, as sequenced in a study of T cell repertoires in aging, cancer and after chemotherapy. Amplification of TCR beta used genomic DNA extracted from peripheral blood. Rearranged V-D-J TRB sequences were amplified with a mixed TRB-A/B primer pool. TCRdb passed the multiplex PCR reads through MiXCR, listing each CDR3 protein once. The sample carries more than 3,500 distinct CDR3 sequences, roughly 24% recorded once. The specimen sequenced was blood. The receptors were sampled from a human donor with a blood cancer.

The V and J genes are TRBV6-5 and TRBJ1-1; the D is unclear. This CDR3 contains 11 residues. Germline V CDR1 and CDR2: MNHEY, SVGAGI. V was trimmed by 2 bases and J by 7 bases, leaving 5 bases between them. CDR3 coding DNA: TGTGCCAGCAGTTACAAGTATGAAGCTTTCTTT. It translates to CASSYKYEAFF.

This clonotype has only a few counts. This chain connects TRBV27 to TRBJ2-3; TRBD2 might be the D (5 bases). CDR3 length equals 17 residues. Looked up from germline, CDR1 is MNHEY and CDR2 is SMNVEV (reference sequence). The V and J ends lost 1 base and 4 bases respectively, with 18 bases between them. In DNA, the CDR3 is TGTGCCAGCAGTTTATACCCGGGAAACCTACCCGCAGATACGCAGTATTTT. Its translation: CASSLYPGNLPADTQYF.

This clonotype is medium-sized in the sample. The chain links TRBV6-4 to TRBJ2-1; 7 positions agree with TRBD1. The CDR3 totals 15 residues. From germline, CDR1 is MRHNA and CDR2 SNTAGT. The trim removed 2 bases at V and 3 bases at J, leaving 4 bases unmatched. The CDR3 sequence: CASSDVAGGYNEQFF. CDR3 DNA: TGTGCCAGCAGTGACGTGGCAGGGGGCTACAATGAGCAGTTCTTC.

V is TRBV5-8 and J is TRBJ1-5; possibly TRBD1 for D (6 bases). V lost 4 bases and J lost 0, with 11 bases in between. CDR3 length: 15 amino acids. The V gene's germline CDR1 is SGHTS and CDR2 YDEGEE. CDR3 in DNA: TGTGCCAGCAGCCCAGGGACATATAGCAATCAGCCCCAGCATTTT. Amino acid sequence: CASSPGTYSNQPQHF.